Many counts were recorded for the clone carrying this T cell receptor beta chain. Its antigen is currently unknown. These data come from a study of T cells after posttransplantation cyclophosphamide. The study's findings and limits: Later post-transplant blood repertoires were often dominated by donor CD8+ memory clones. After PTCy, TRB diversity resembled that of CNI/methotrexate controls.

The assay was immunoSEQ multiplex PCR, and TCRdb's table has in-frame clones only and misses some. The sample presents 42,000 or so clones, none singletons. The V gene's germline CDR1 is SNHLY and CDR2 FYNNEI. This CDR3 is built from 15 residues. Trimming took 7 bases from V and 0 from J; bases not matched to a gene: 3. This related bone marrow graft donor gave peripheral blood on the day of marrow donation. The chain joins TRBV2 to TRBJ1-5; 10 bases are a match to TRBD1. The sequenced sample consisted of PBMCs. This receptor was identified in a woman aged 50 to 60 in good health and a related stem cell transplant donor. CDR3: CASTGQGGSNQPQHF. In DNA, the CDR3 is TGTGCCAGCACCGGACAGGGGGGTAGCAATCAGCCCCAGCATTTT.